This T cell receptor (beta chain) is from a study of blood T cells in healthy people across ages. Study-level results: Researchers report that TCR beta diversity correlated strongly with naive T cell percentage. A roughly linear fall in TCR beta diversity per million T cells was seen with increasing age.

For the second PCR, which ran for about 7 to 11 cycles, a sample-barcoded 5' primer and a J-beta primer mix were used. TCRdb recomputed calls from the 5' RACE reads with MiXCR, one row per CDR3 protein. The table has 1.5 million to 2 million distinct CDR3 sequences, under 30% seen once. Of note for this clonotype: Antigen specificity is unknown.

Healthy Caucasians from Russia aged roughly 6 to 95 served as donors. The germline CDR1 and CDR2 sequences are SGHVS and FNYEAQ. This CDR3 region has 15 residues. The V end lost 5 bases, the J end lost 4 bases, and 12 bases lay between the germline ends. The genes are TRBV7-6 and TRBJ2-6; maybe TRBD2 (6 bases). This TCR was sampled from a woman aged 25 to 39 in good health. Sequences were obtained from blood. The CDR3 is CASSGGRRGANVLTF. The CDR3 DNA is TGTGCCAGCAGCGGAGGGCGCCGGGGGGCCAACGTCCTGACTTTC.